One sample yielded the 5 T cell receptor beta chains listed below, sequenced in a study of breast tumors, draining lymph nodes, adjacent tissues. The lymph nodes were axillary draining lymph nodes from breast cancer patients. TCRdb ran MiXCR on the multiplex PCR reads and lists one entry per CDR3 protein. The table includes roughly 220,000 distinct CDR3 sequences, 34% detected once. The sequenced sample consisted of axillary lymph node tissue. Source of these receptors: a female donor with breast cancer. Some clones in this sample may be carry-over from other donors' samples.

This clonotype was counted a few times. The chain recombines TRBV7-3 with TRBJ2-1; D is uncertain. Germline loops: CDR1 SGHTA, CDR2 FQGTGA. V dropped 3 bases and J dropped 4 bases, with 13 bases sitting between them. The CDR3 covers 15 residues. The CDR3 sequence: CASSLIREDYNEQFF. DNA for the CDR3: TGTGCCAGCAGCTTGATTAGAGAGGATTACAATGAGCAGTTCTTC.

In this sample, this clonotype turned up many times. V gene TRBV7-9 combines with J gene TRBJ2-1, with 9 bases that match TRBD2. This CDR3 spans 15 amino acids. V shed 1 base and J 8 bases; nucleotides not matched to a gene: 6. The germline V gene has CDR1 SEHNR and CDR2 FQNEAQ (reference sequence). CDR3: CASSLVRGGLDEQFF. The CDR3 DNA sequence: TGTGCCAGCAGCTTAGTGCGGGGGGGCCTGGATGAGCAGTTCTTC. The variable domain in full, completed from reference TRBV7-9 and TRBJ2-1, reads DTGVSQNPRHKITKRGQNVTFRCDPISEHNRLYWYRQTLGQGPEFLTYFQNEAQLEKSRLLSDRFSAERPKGSFSTLEIQRTEQGDSAMYLCASSLVRGGLDEQFFGPGTRLTVL.

This clonotype was picked up many times. The chain couples TRBV5-1 to TRBJ2-5; D ambiguous. In germline, CDR1 is SGHRS, CDR2 YFSETQ. CDR3 size: 16 residues. Trimming shortened V by 3 bases and J by 4 bases, and 19 bases separated the two germline ends. CDR3 in amino acids: CASSWGSVKIGETQYF. The DNA of the CDR3 is TGCGCCAGCAGCTGGGGATCTGTAAAGATCGGAGAGACCCAGTACTTC.

This clonotype was detected many times. CDR3: CASSEALRDRGVTQYF. The CDR3 DNA follows: TGTGCCAGCAGTGAAGCGCTTCGGGACAGGGGCGTTACGCAGTATTTT. The chain has TRBV2 and TRBJ2-3, with TRBD1 matching 10 bases. V lost 0 bases and J lost 8; bases outside the gene matches: 8. The germline V gene has CDR1 SNHLY and CDR2 FYNNEI. The CDR3 is made up of 16 amino acids.

This clonotype appeared a few times. Just one base apart from a much larger clone, this may be a read error. This chain's CDR3 is CASSTGLSATDTQYF. The CDR3 bases are TGTGCCAGCAGTACAGGGCTATCGGCCACAGATACGCAGTATTTT. The rearrangement uses TRBV11-2 and TRBJ2-3; TRBD1 might be the D (6 bases). V was shortened by 6 bases and J by 2 bases, with 15 bases between the two germline ends. Germline CDR1 SGHAT, CDR2 FQNNGV. The CDR3 length is 15 residues.